The 12 T cell receptor beta chains in this list originate from one sample, sequenced in a study of CD8 T cells in ankylosing spondylitis. Findings and caveats of the study: Seemingly characteristic of ankylosing spondylitis blood was a TCR beta motif consisting of eight highly homologous variants.

Antigen specificity for these receptors is unknown. TCRdb reprocessed the 5' RACE reads via MiXCR and lists one record per CDR3 protein. The sample shows 700,000 or so distinct CDR3 sequences, around 17% of them seen only once. The specimen was blood, either unsorted or a sorted T cell fraction (not recorded which). Receptors were obtained from a male donor with ankylosing spondylitis.

This clonotype was recorded once. The chain recombines TRBV29-1 with TRBJ2-3; perhaps TRBD2 as D (5 bases). The CDR3 spans 13 residues. Trimming shortened V by 6 bases and J by 4 bases, and 14 bases separated the two germline ends. Germline CDR1 reads SQVTM; CDR2 reads ANQGSEA. The CDR3 region has the DNA TGCAGCGTCATTACAGAGGGCGCAGATACGCAGTATTTT. Amino acids: CSVITEGADTQYF.

This clonotype showed up just a few times. The rearrangement links TRBV7-3 to TRBJ1-1; a weak D match, TRBD1 (6 bases). V was pared by 0 bases and J by 4 bases, with 12 bases between. CDR1 and CDR2 from the germline V gene are SGHTA and FQGTGA. The CDR3 is made up of 15 amino acids. The CDR3 loop is CASSLTPTGFTEAFF. CDR3 in DNA: TGTGCCAGCAGCTTAACGCCAACAGGGTTCACTGAAGCTTTCTTT.

The rearrangement uses TRBV19 and TRBJ1-5; possible D gene TRBD1, 5 bases. Trimming pared 2 bases from V and 1 base from J, leaving 9 bases between. This CDR3 has 15 amino acids. Per germline, CDR1 LNHDA and CDR2 SQIVND (reference sequence). CDR3 nucleotide sequence: TGTGCCAGTAGTATATCATCAGGGAGCAATCAGCCCCAGCATTTT. Protein sequence: CASSISSGSNQPQHF.

This clonotype was recorded a few times. The V call is TRBV20-1, the J call TRBJ2-1; 9 nucleotides line up with TRBD2. The CDR3 covers 15 residues. Germline CDR1 is DFQATT and CDR2 is SNEGSKA (reference sequence). V gave up 2 bases and J gave up 12 bases; unmatched junction bases: 14. The CDR3 here is CSARPLSGSPEWQFF. In DNA, the CDR3 is TGCAGTGCTAGACCCCTTAGCGGGAGCCCGGAGTGGCAGTTCTTC.

This rearrangement joins TRBV6-1 to TRBJ1-2; TRBD1 is a possible D gene (5 bases). This CDR3 contains 15 residues. Trimming stripped 0 bases from V and 7 bases from J, with 15 bases between. Germline CDR1 reads MNHNS; CDR2 reads SASEGT. The CDR3 region is CASSEAVGAGGGYTF. The CDR3 DNA reads TGTGCCAGCAGTGAAGCTGTAGGGGCGGGTGGTGGCTACACCTTC.

The V and J genes are TRBV29-1 and TRBJ2-5; tentative D call: TRBD1 (6 bases). The CDR3 loop spans 12 amino acids. The V end was cut by 6 bases, the J end by 5 bases, with 13 bases between. Germline assignment: CDR1 SQVTM and CDR2 ANQGSEA. CDR3 sequence reads: CSVQGGSETQYF. CDR3 DNA: TGCAGCGTACAGGGTGGATCGGAGACCCAGTACTTC.

This clonotype was counted between two and nine times. The chain combines TRBV7-2 with TRBJ1-2, with unresolved D. Germline V gene lookup returns CDR1 SGHTA and CDR2 FQGNSA. Trimming left V 1 base short and J 7 bases short, with 13 bases between. CDR3 length: 14 amino acids. The DNA for the CDR3 is TGTGCCAGCAGCTTAGTAGGTCCTCTGGGTGGCTACACCTTC. Encoded protein: CASSLVGPLGGYTF.

This clonotype was observed once. The J gene is TRBJ1-1, the V gene TRBV28, with D maybe TRBD1 (5 bases). V was trimmed by 8 bases and J by 5 bases, leaving 15 bases between them. In germline, CDR1 is MDHEN, CDR2 SYDVKM. This CDR3 has 13 residues. The CDR3 protein is CASLNGGTTEAFF. The CDR3 coding sequence is TGTGCCAGCTTAAATGGGGGGACGACTGAAGCTTTCTTT.

The chain combines TRBV4-2 with TRBJ1-6; 7 bases are shared with TRBD1. Germline CDR1 reads LGHNA; CDR2 reads YNFKEQ. V lost 0 bases to trimming and J lost 9 bases; unmatched junction nucleotides: 11. The CDR3 loop spans 17 amino acids. The CDR3 sequence is CASSQDERTGVGSPLHF. CDR3 nucleotides: TGTGCCAGCAGCCAAGATGAGAGGACAGGCGTGGGTTCACCCCTCCACTTT.

In regard to this clonotype: The germline gene is not matched at one end of the junction; a read error may be the cause. The V and J genes are TRBV6-1 and TRBJ1-5; TRBD1 agrees at 8 bases. CDR3 length equals 14 residues. Germline values: CDR1 MNHNS, CDR2 SASEGT. The CDR3 bases are TGTGCCAGCAGGGAAGGACAGGGTAATCAGCCCCAGCATTTT. This encodes CASREGQGNQPQHF.

This clonotype was seen a handful of times. This rearrangement joins TRBV5-5 to TRBJ2-4, with D hard to call. V lost 0 bases and J 13 bases, leaving 17 bases between the germline ends. Germline values: CDR1 SGHKS, CDR2 YYEKEE (reference sequence). The CDR3 sequence is 14 residues long. CDR3 coding DNA: TGTGCCAGCAGCTTGGCCATTAACACGTTCCCGCAGTACTTC. Translation: CASSLAINTFPQYF.

This clonotype showed up just a few times. The chain uses TRBV14 and TRBJ1-4; no clear D. Between the trimmed V and J ends, which lost 5 bases and 4 bases, there was a span of 8 bases. Looked up from germline, CDR1 is SGHDN and CDR2 is FVKESK. The CDR3 extends over 13 amino acids. The CDR3 region is CASSKRHNEKLFF. The CDR3 nucleotides read TGTGCCAGCAGCAAGAGGCATAATGAAAAACTGTTTTTT.